This T cell receptor beta chain was recorded in a study of T cells in Graves' hyperthyroidism and ophthalmopathy. Those with hyperthyroidism were 18 to 65 years old, newly diagnosed, and ill for under 2 months. Reasons for excluding patients were uncontrolled infection, other autoimmune disease, pregnancy or lactation. Thyroid ultrasound and orbital computed tomography, with clinical symptoms and serum thyroxine and TRAb, informed diagnoses. There are many counts of this clonotype. RNA transcripts were the template for amplifying TCR beta CDR3 regions. RT-PCR in the first round (using the HTBI primer set) targeted the TCR CDR3. In TCRdb, the multiplex PCR reads were re-called with MiXCR into one record per CDR3 protein. This sample yields about 320,000 distinct CDR3 sequences, of which roughly 15% are seen a single time; roughly 31% belongs to the top ten. This CDR3 contains 14 residues. Trimming cost V 10 bases and J 2 bases; bases outside gene matches: 9. CDR1 is MDHEN and CDR2 is SYDVKM in the germline V gene.

The specimen was blood. V usage is TRBV28 and J usage is TRBJ1-2; 8 nucleotides agree with TRBD1. The TCR sequence derives from a man aged 25-45 years with Graves' hyperthyroidism. CDR3 coding DNA: TGTGCCACCATTGGAACAGGGGGGAACTATGGCTACACCTTC. Translation: CATIGTGGNYGYTF.